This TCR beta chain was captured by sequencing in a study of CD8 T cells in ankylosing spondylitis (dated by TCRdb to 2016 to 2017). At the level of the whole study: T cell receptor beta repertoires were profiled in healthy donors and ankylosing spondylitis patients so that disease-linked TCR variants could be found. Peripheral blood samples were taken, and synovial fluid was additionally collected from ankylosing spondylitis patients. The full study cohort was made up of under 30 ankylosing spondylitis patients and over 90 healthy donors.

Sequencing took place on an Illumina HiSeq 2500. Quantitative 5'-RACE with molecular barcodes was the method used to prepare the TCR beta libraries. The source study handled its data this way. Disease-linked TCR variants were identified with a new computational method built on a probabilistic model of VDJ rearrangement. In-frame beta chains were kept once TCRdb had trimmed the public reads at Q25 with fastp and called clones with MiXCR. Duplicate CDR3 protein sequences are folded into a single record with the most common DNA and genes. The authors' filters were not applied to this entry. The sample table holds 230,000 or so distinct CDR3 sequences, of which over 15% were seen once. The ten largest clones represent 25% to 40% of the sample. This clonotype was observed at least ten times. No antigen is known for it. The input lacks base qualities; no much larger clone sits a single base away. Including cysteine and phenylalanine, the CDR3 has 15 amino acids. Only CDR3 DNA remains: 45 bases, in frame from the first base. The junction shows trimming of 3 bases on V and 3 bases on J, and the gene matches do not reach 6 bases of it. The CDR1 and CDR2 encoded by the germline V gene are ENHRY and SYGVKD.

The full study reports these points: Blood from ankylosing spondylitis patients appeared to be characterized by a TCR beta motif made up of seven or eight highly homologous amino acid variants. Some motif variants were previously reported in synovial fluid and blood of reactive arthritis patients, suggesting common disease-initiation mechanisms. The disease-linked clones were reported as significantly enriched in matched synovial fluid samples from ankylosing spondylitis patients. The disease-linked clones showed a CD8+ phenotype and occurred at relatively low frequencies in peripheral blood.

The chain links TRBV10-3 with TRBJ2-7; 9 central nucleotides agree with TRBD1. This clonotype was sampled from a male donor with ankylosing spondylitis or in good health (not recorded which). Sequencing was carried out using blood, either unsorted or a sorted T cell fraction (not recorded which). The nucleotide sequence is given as TGTGCCATCAGTGAATCCGGGACAGGGTTCTACGAGCAGTACTTC. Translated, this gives CAISESGTGFYEQYF.